A single sample is the source of the 2 T cell receptor beta chains below, sequenced in a study of blood T cells in healthy people across ages. Combining a sample-barcoded 5' primer with a J-beta primer mix, a second PCR ran for about 7 to 12 cycles. TCRdb itself ran the 5' RACE reads through MiXCR, one entry per CDR3 protein. The sample has 980,000 or so distinct CDR3 sequences, around 46% seen once; the top ten hold around 15%. The material sequenced was blood. These receptor sequences come from a man aged 25-45 years in good health.

CDR3 sequence reads: CASSLAPRLLFF. Here the CDR3 DNA reads TGTGCCAGCAGTTTAGCCCCCCGATTACTGTTTTTT. The chain joins TRBV12-3 or TRBV12-4 to TRBJ1-4; D uncertain. V lost 0 bases and J 13 bases, leaving 9 bases between the germline ends. The CDR3 covers 12 residues.

This chain joins TRBV29-1 and TRBJ1-2, with D perhaps TRBD1 (5 bases). This CDR3 has 13 amino acids. V gave up 3 bases and J gave up 8 bases, with 16 bases separating them. Germline CDR1 is SQVTM and CDR2 is ANQGSEA. The CDR3, as DNA: TGCAGCGTTGATAGAGGGGCAAGGGGAGGCTACACCTTC. Translation: CSVDRGARGGYTF. Full variable domain (rest looked up from reference TRBV29-1 and TRBJ1-2): SAVISQKPSRDICQRGTSLTIQCQVDSQVTMMFWYRQQPGQSLTLIATANQGSEATYESGFVIDKFPISRPNLTFSTLTVSNMSPEDSSIYLCSVDRGARGGYTFGSGTRLTVV.